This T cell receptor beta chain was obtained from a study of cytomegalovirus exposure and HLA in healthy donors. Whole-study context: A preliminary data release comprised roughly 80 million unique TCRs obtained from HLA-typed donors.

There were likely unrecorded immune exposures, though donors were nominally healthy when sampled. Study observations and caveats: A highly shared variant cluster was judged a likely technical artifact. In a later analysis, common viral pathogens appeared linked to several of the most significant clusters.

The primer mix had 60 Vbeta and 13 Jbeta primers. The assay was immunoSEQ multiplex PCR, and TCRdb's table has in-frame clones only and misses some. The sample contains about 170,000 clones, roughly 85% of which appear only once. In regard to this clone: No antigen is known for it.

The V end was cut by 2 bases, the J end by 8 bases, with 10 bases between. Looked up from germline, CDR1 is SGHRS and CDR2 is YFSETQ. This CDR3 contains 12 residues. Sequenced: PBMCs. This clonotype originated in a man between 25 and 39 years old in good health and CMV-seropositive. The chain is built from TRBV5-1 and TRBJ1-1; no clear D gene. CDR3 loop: CASSLEGGEAFF. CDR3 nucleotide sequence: TGCGCCAGCAGCTTAGAAGGAGGGGAAGCTTTCTTT.